The clone carrying this T cell receptor (beta chain) appeared a few times. The antigen is undetermined. Expressed TCRB transcripts were sequenced after all isolated RNA was converted to cDNA. Measured with immunoSEQ multiplex PCR; TCRdb has only the in-frame clones, and not every one. The sample includes 350,000 to 400,000 clones, less than 15% of them seen just once. CDR1 is GTSNPN, CDR2 SVGIG, per germline (reference sequence). V was pared by 4 bases and J by 1 base, with 10 bases of the junction left unmatched. The CDR3 sequence is 16 residues long. The record originates from a study of beta chain features in type 1 diabetes. General study points: The naive, central memory and Treg TCRB repertoires looked more alike in patients than they did in healthy donors.

The chain combines TRBV30 with TRBJ2-7; 10 positions match TRBD2. The receptor's source is a young woman in good health. The sample was naive CD4+ T cells from blood. DNA of the CDR3: TGTGCCTGGACTTCGCGGACTAGCGGAGGTTCCTACGAGCAGTACTTC. This gives the protein CAWTSRTSGGSYEQYF.